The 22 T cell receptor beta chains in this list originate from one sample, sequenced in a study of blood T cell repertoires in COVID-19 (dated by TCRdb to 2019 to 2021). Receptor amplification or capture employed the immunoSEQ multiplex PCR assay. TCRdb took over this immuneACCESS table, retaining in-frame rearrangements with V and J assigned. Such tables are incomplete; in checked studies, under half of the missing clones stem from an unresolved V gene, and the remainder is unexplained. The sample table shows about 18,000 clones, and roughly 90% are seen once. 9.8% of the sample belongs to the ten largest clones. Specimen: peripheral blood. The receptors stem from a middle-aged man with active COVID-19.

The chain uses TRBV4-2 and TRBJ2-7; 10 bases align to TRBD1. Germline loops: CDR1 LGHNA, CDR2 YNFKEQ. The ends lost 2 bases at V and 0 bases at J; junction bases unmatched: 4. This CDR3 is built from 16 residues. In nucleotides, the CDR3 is TGTGCCAGCAGCCAATCGACAGGGGGCATCTCCTACGAGCAGTACTTC. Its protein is CASSQSTGGISYEQYF.

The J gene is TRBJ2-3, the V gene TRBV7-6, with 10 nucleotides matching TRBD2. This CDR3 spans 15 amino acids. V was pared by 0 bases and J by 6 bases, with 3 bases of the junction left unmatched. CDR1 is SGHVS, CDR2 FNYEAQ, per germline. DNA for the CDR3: TGTGCCAGCAGCTTAGCTAGCGGGAGGACTGATACGCAGTATTTT. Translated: CASSLASGRTDTQYF.

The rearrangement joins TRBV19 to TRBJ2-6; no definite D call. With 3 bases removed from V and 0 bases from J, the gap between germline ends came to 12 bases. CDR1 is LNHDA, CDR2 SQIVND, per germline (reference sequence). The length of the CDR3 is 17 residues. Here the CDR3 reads CASSMWWLISGANVLTF. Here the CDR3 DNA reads TGTGCCAGTAGTATGTGGTGGCTGATCTCTGGGGCCAACGTCCTGACTTTC.

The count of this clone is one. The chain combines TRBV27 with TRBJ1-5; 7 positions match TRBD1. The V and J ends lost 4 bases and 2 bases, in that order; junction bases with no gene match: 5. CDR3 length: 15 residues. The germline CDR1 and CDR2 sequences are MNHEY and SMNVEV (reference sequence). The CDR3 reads CASSSQTGGNQPQHF. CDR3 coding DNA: TGTGCCAGCAGTTCACAAACAGGGGGCAATCAGCCCCAGCATTTT.

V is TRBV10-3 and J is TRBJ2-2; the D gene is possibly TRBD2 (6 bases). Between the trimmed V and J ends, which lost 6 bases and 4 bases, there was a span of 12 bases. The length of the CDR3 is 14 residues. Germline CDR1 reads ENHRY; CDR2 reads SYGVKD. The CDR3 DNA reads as TGTGCCATCAGCCGAGGGACTTCCACCGGGGAGCTGTTTTTT. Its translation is CAISRGTSTGELFF.

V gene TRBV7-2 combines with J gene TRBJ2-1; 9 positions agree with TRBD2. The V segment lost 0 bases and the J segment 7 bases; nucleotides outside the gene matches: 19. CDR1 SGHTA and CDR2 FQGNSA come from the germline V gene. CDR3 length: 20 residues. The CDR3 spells CASSLAGPGLAGRRRNEQFF. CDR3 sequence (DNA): TGTGCCAGCAGCTTAGCCGGACCGGGACTAGCTGGGAGGAGGAGGAATGAGCAGTTCTTC.

CDR3 protein: CASSLAGGVTINEQFF. The CDR3 nucleotides are TGTGCCAGCAGTTTAGCGGGAGGGGTGACAATCAATGAGCAGTTCTTC. V gene TRBV27 combines with J gene TRBJ2-1; 9 bases are shared with TRBD2. Germline CDR1 reads MNHEY; CDR2 reads SMNVEV (reference sequence). The CDR3 has 16 amino acids. After removal of 2 bases from V and 6 bases from J, the junction contained 8 bases not matched to a gene.

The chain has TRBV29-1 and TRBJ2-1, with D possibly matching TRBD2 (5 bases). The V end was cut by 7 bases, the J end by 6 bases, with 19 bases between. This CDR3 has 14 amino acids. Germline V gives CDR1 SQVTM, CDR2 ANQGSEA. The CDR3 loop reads CSAVSGVVRNEQFF. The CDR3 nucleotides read TGCAGCGCCGTTTCCGGGGTAGTACGCAATGAGCAGTTCTTC.

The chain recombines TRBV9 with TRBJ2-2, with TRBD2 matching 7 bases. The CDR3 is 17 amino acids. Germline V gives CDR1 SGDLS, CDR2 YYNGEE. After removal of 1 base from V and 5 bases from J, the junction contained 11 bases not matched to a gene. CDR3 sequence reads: CASSVHPGWEGTGELFF. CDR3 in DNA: TGTGCCAGCAGCGTACACCCGGGGTGGGAGGGTACCGGGGAGCTGTTTTTT.

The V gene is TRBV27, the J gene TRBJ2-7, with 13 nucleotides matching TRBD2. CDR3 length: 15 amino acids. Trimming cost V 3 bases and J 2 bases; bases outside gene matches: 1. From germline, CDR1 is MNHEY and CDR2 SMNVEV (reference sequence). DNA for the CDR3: TGTGCCAGCAGTTTCGGACTAGCGGGAGCCTACGAGCAGTACTTC. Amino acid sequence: CASSFGLAGAYEQYF.

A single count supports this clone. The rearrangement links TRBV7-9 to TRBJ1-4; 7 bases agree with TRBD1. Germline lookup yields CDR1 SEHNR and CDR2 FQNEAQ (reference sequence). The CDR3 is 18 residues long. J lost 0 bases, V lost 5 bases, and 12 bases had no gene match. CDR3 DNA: TGTGCCAGCAGCAAGGGGGACAGCTGGATTGCAACTAATGAAAAACTGTTTTTT. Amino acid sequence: CASSKGDSWIATNEKLFF.

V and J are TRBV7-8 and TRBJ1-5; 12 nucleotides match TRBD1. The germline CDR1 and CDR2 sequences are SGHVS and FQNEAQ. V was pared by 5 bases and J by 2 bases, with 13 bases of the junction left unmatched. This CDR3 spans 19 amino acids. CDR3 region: CASSVTRDRGLMRNQPQHF. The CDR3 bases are TGTGCCAGCAGCGTCACCCGGGACAGGGGGCTTATGCGCAATCAGCCCCAGCATTTT.

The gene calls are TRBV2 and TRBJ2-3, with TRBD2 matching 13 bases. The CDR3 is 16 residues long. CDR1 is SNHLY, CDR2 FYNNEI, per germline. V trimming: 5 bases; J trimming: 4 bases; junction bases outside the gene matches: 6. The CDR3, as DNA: TGTGCCAGCAGTTCAACTAGCGGGAGGGCCGCAGATACGCAGTATTTT. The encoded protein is CASSSTSGRAADTQYF.

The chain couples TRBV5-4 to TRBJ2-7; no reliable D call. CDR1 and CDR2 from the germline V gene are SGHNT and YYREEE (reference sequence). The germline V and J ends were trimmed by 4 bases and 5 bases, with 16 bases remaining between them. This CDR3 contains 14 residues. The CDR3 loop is CASSPVVGGDEQYF. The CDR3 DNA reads TGTGCCAGCAGCCCGGTGGTAGGCGGAGACGAGCAGTACTTC.

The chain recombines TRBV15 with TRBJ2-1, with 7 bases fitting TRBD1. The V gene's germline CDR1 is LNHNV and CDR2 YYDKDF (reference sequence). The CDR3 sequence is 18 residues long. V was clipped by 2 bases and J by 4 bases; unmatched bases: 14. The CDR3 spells CATSRPLTGRGIYNEQFF. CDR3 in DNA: TGTGCCACCAGCAGACCCCTGACAGGGAGAGGTATATACAATGAGCAGTTCTTC.

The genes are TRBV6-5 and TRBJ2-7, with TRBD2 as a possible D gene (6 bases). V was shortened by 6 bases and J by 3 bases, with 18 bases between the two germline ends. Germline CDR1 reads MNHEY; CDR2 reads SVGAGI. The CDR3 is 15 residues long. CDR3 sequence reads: CASSPHRGVNYEQYF. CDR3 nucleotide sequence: TGTGCCAGCAGCCCCCACCGCGGGGTAAACTACGAGCAGTACTTC.

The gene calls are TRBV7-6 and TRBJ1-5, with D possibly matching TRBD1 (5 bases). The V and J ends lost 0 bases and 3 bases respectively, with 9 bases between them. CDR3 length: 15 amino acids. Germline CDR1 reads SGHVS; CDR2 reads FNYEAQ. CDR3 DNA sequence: TGTGCCAGCAGCTTAGCGTCAGGGTTCAATCAGCCCCAGCATTTT. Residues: CASSLASGFNQPQHF.

The CDR3 DNA follows: TGTGCCAGTAGTATAATGACAGGGGACCTTAACTATGGCTACACCTTC. It codes for CASSIMTGDLNYGYTF. The chain employs TRBV19 and TRBJ1-2; 8 bases are a match to TRBD1. Germline CDR1 is LNHDA and CDR2 is SQIVND (reference sequence). This CDR3 region has 16 residues. The V gene end was trimmed by 2 bases and the J gene end by 1 base; junction bases not matched to a gene: 6.

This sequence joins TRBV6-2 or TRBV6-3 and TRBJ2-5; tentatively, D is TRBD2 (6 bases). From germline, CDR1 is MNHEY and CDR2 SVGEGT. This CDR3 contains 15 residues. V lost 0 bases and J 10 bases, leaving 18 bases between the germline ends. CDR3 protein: CASSYSPGVLRGQYF. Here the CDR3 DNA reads TGTGCCAGCAGTTACTCGCCGGGGGTCTTGAGGGGCCAGTACTTC.

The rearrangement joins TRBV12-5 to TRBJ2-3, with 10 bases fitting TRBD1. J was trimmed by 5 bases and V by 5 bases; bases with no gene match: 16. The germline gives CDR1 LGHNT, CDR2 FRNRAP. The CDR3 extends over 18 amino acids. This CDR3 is CASGPQADRGAGEDTQYF. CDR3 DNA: TGTGCTAGTGGTCCCCAAGCGGACAGGGGGGCCGGTGAAGATACGCAGTATTTT.

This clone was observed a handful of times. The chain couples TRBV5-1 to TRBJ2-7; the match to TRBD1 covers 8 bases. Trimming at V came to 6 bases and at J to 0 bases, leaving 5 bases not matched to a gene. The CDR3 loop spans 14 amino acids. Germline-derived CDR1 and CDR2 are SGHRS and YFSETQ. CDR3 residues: CASTQTGDSYEQYF. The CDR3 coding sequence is TGCGCCAGCACCCAGACAGGGGACTCCTACGAGCAGTACTTC.

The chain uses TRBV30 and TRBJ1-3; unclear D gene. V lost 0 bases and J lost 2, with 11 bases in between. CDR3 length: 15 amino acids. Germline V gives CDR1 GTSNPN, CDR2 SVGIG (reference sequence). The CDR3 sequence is CAWSVSFSTGNTIYF. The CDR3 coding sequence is TGTGCCTGGAGTGTGAGCTTTTCGACTGGAAACACCATATATTTT.